This record looks at one T cell receptor (beta chain) sequence and its context. No antigen is known for it. Base qualities were left out, and no much larger clone turns up one base away. The CDR3 regions of human TCRbeta chains were subjected to immunosequencing. On the authors' methods: TCRs in the repertoires were matched against a reference library of SARS-CoV-2-specific TCRs that had been generated with the MIRA antigen-specificity platform. Breadth meant the fraction of unique TCRs that were SARS-CoV-2-associated, whereas depth meant the fraction of total T cells that were SARS-CoV-2-associated. Using the MIRA data, each spike-specific TCR was assigned both to the spike region to which the TCR was reactive and to a CD4 or CD8 class. Log10-transformed breadth and depth values were compared by one-way ANOVA with Sidak's multiple comparisons tests. In TCRdb, the immuneACCESS table is reduced to in-frame sequences with V and J assigned. These tables do not hold every clone; where another copy was compared, an unresolved V gene accounts for under half, and the others remain unexplained. V, J and clone size are taken as reported in that table, and D and trimming were inferred from the DNA itself. This sample lists roughly 120,000 clones; more than 90% were detected once. The top ten clones comprise roughly 2.5% of the sample.

This record belongs to a study of T cell responses to AZD1222 COVID-19 vaccine (dated by TCRdb to the early 2020s). General notes on the study: A total of more than 230 trial participants underwent TCR sequencing, of whom nearly 210 had received two doses of AZD1222 and some 25 had received two doses of the MenACWY control vaccine. Trial participants were enrolled by age into 18-55, 56-69 and 70-plus year subgroups, with approximately 160, 26 and 62 TCR-sequenced participants respectively.

What this sample's time point label stands for: about 28 days (+/-7) after the second vaccine dose. AZD1222 recipients with second doses at about 4 weeks or about 12 weeks were pooled, because spike-specific TCR depth and breadth did not differ between schedules. Samples from vaccinated people were obtained from the UK trials COV001 and COV002, which included a single-blind randomized controlled phase 2/3 trial of AZD1222 (ChAdOx1 nCoV-19) in healthy adults. Trial participant PBMC samples were collected at day 0 and day 28 after the second dose for TCRbeta chain sequencing. The paper as a whole reports these results and caveats: Because no day 14 peak-response samples were available, the repertoires could be characterized only after the peak T cell response. In the small 56-69-year group, the increase in depth fell short of significance, most likely because of low power. Participants were mostly white British and included more females than males, and it was suggested by the authors that clonal diversity may have been underestimated. After two AZD1222 doses, both the breadth and the depth of spike-specific TCRs were significantly higher than at day 0 and than in MenACWY recipients. Vaccine-associated CD4 TCRs spanned the whole spike protein, with dominant responses in regions 160-218 and 743-854. Epitopes outside the regions mutated in the B.1.351 and B.1.1.7 variants were reportedly recognized by nearly half of the unique spike-specific TCRs. Conclusions about previously exposed vaccinees are limited because only five or six AZD1222 recipients were SARS-CoV-2 seropositive at baseline.

The receptor was derived from an adult who received the AZD1222 COVID-19 vaccine. The sequenced sample was peripheral blood, obtained 28 days after the second AZD1222 dose.

The CDR3 protein sequence reads: CASSLMGSGNTIYF. The DNA sequence is as follows: TGTGCCAGCAGCTTAATGGGGTCTGGAAACACCATATATTTT. This chain joins TRBV11-2 to TRBJ1-3; no D gene can be assigned with confidence. CDR1 and CDR2 (SGHAT, FQNNGV) derive from the germline V gene. The CDR3, from cysteine to phenylalanine, totals 14 residues. Kept here is only the CDR3 DNA, which spans 42 bases and is read in frame from base 1. The germline ends are 6 bases apart after V is trimmed by 2 bases and J by 1 base.